Listed here are 28 T cell receptor beta chains from one sample, sequenced in a study of cytomegalovirus exposure and HLA in healthy donors. 60 Vbeta and 13 Jbeta primers were used in PCR. Generated by immunoSEQ multiplex PCR, the TCRdb table keeps only in-frame clones and is missing some. The table records more than 85,000 clones, about 12% of them present only once. The sequenced sample consisted of PBMCs. These receptors came from a man between 40 and 49 years old in good health and CMV-seropositive.

To note about this clone: The junction shows a germline mismatch at one end, possibly a read error. This chain links TRBV6-5 with TRBJ2-7; 10 bases match TRBD1. CDR3 length: 15 residues. Germline CDR1 and CDR2: MNHEY and SVGAGI. As DNA, the CDR3 is TGTGCCAGCAGTGACTCCGGGACAGGGGTCTACGAGCAGTACTTC. Its translation: CASSDSGTGVYEQYF.

This clone was recorded a few times. The V gene is TRBV5-1, the J gene TRBJ2-4, with 14 bases fitting TRBD2. The V segment lost 3 bases and the J segment 1 base; nucleotides outside the gene matches: 6. The V gene's germline CDR1 is SGHRS and CDR2 YFSETQ. The CDR3 consists of 18 residues. CDR3 amino acids: CASSSGLAGGYAKNIQYF. The CDR3 bases are TGCGCCAGCAGCTCAGGACTAGCGGGAGGTTACGCCAAAAACATTCAGTACTTC.

The V and J genes are TRBV11-2 and TRBJ2-2; the match to TRBD2 covers 13 bases. Germline lookup yields CDR1 SGHAT and CDR2 FQNNGV. With 3 bases clipped from V and 6 bases from J, the junction kept 4 bases outside the gene matches. This CDR3 spans 16 amino acids. DNA of the CDR3: TGTGCCAGCAGCTTTGGGACTAGCGGGATGGCCGGGGAGCTGTTTTTT. Translated: CASSFGTSGMAGELFF.

This clone was detected a few times. This sequence joins TRBV19 and TRBJ2-1; D unresolved. V lost 8 bases and J lost 3, with 5 bases in between. CDR3 length: 11 residues. Germline loops: CDR1 LNHDA, CDR2 SQIVND (reference sequence). CDR3 bases: TGTGCCAGTTCTAACTACAATGAGCAGTTCTTC. Translation gives CASSNYNEQFF.

The chain couples TRBV27 to TRBJ1-5; tentatively, D is TRBD1 (6 bases). This CDR3 spans 14 amino acids. Trimming stripped 0 bases from V and 7 bases from J, with 10 bases between. The germline gives CDR1 MNHEY, CDR2 SMNVEV (reference sequence). The CDR3 region is CASSLSGGRQPQHF. The DNA of the CDR3 is TGTGCCAGCAGTTTATCAGGGGGACGGCAGCCCCAGCATTTT.

This clone was observed a handful of times. The chain is built from TRBV6-5 and TRBJ1-1, with no clear D. This CDR3 is built from 11 residues. V was clipped by 6 bases and J by 7 bases, with 9 bases between them. CDR1 and CDR2 from the germline V gene are MNHEY and SVGAGI. CDR3 protein: CASRSGGEAFF. As DNA, the CDR3 is TGTGCCAGCAGGTCAGGAGGTGAAGCTTTCTTT.

This clone was found a few times. CDR3 nucleotides: TGTGCCAGCTCATCGGGTCTATCCTCTGGAAACACCATATATTTT. It specifies CASSSGLSSGNTIYF. The chain couples TRBV18 to TRBJ1-3; D is ambiguous. Looked up from germline, CDR1 is KGHSH and CDR2 is LQKENI. Trimming cost V 5 bases and J 0 bases, with 11 bases left between them. The CDR3 is made up of 15 amino acids.

This clone was picked up a small number of times. This rearrangement joins TRBV5-6 to TRBJ2-3; D is perhaps TRBD1 (5 bases). Trimming removed 0 bases from V and 2 bases from J, with 10 bases in between. The CDR3 has 15 residues. From germline, CDR1 is SGHDT and CDR2 YYEEEE. The CDR3 nucleotides are TGTGCCAGCAGCTTGGGCAGGGTGGCCACAGATACGCAGTATTTT. Protein: CASSLGRVATDTQYF.

The CDR3 bases are TGCGCCAGCAGCTTGGAAGTAGCGGGAGTACTTGAGCAGTTCTTC. Its protein product is CASSLEVAGVLEQFF. This chain joins TRBV5-1 and TRBJ2-1; 9 bases match TRBD2. CDR1 is SGHRS, CDR2 YFSETQ, per germline. The CDR3 totals 15 residues. V trimming: 0 bases; J trimming: 9 bases; junction bases outside the gene matches: 7.

The J gene is TRBJ2-6, the V gene TRBV5-1, with a tentative D call TRBD1 (5 bases). The V end was cut by 3 bases, the J end by 2 bases, with 12 bases between. CDR3 length: 16 amino acids. CDR1 and CDR2 from the germline V gene are SGHRS and YFSETQ. CDR3 amino acids: CASSSHGAAGANVLTF. The CDR3 DNA reads TGCGCCAGCAGCTCACATGGGGCGGCTGGGGCCAACGTCCTGACTTTC.

This clone has only a few counts. Relative to the germline gene, one junction end is altered; a read error may explain this. The V and J genes are TRBV19 and TRBJ1-5; D is perhaps TRBD1 (6 bases). The CDR3 extends over 16 amino acids. The germline gives CDR1 LNHDA, CDR2 SQIVND (reference sequence). As DNA, the CDR3 is TGTGCCAGTAGTGTAGAGGCCTTCGAAGGGGGTCAGCCCCAGCATTTT. Translating gives CASSVEAFEGGQPQHF.

CDR3 in DNA: TGTGCCAGCAGTCCCCATGGGCAGGGCACTGAAGCTTTCTTT. Translation: CASSPHGQGTEAFF. The chain carries TRBV6-1 and TRBJ1-1, with D possibly being TRBD1 (5 bases). The CDR3 extends over 14 amino acids. The germline gives CDR1 MNHNS, CDR2 SASEGT. V lost 5 bases and J 4 bases, leaving 14 bases between the germline ends.

This clone occurred a few times. The chain carries TRBV27 and TRBJ2-7; tentatively, D is TRBD2 (6 bases). Trimming took 2 bases from V and 1 from J, leaving 15 bases between them. Germline loops: CDR1 MNHEY, CDR2 SMNVEV (reference sequence). The CDR3 runs to 16 residues. The CDR3 here is CASSLSAGRGSYEQYF. CDR3 coding DNA: TGTGCCAGCAGTTTAAGCGCAGGGCGGGGATCCTACGAGCAGTACTTC.

This clone was counted only a few times. V and J are TRBV4-3 and TRBJ2-5, with D tentatively TRBD2 (6 bases). V lost 1 base, J lost 4 bases, and 10 bases lay in between. Germline V lookup: CDR1 LGHNA, CDR2 YSLEER. This CDR3 contains 14 residues. DNA of the CDR3: TGCGCCAGCAGCCAAGCGGAGGGCCCAGAGACCCAGTACTTC. It translates to CASSQAEGPETQYF.

This clone was seen only a few times. This chain links TRBV10-2 with TRBJ2-3, with 12 bases lining up with TRBD2. The junction had 7 bases not matched to a gene; V was cut back by 3 bases and J by 3 bases. CDR1 and CDR2 (germline): WSHSY, SAAADI. The CDR3 length is 17 residues. CDR3 in DNA: TGCGCCAGCAGTGAAACCCGGACTAGCGGGATAACAGATACGCAGTATTTT. As protein: CASSETRTSGITDTQYF.

This clone has only a few counts. The chain joins TRBV6-1 to TRBJ2-2; D is unresolved. This CDR3 spans 15 amino acids. Germline V gene lookup returns CDR1 MNHNS and CDR2 SASEGT. The V gene lost 6 bases and the J gene lost 4 bases, with 15 bases spanning the gap. CDR3 DNA: TGTGCCAGCAGGCCTCAGAATCTGTTCACCGGGGAGCTGTTTTTT. Its translation is CASRPQNLFTGELFF.

This rearrangement joins TRBV5-1 to TRBJ2-5; D unclear. The CDR3 is 15 amino acids. The germline gives CDR1 SGHRS, CDR2 YFSETQ. The germline V and J ends were trimmed by 4 bases and 0 bases, with 13 bases remaining between them. The CDR3 region has the DNA TGCGCCAGCAGCCCCGGGTCTGGAAACCAAGAGACCCAGTACTTC. Translation: CASSPGSGNQETQYF.

This clone has just a few counts. J is TRBJ2-7 and V is TRBV6-5; 10 bases match TRBD2. Germline loops: CDR1 MNHEY, CDR2 SVGAGI. Trimming cost V 6 bases and J 4 bases; bases outside gene matches: 9. This CDR3 region has 15 residues. The CDR3 loop reads CASRPGLAEIYEQYF. The CDR3 region has the DNA TGTGCCAGCAGACCCGGACTAGCGGAAATTTACGAGCAGTACTTC.

This clone has a handful of counts. The chain is built from TRBV5-1 and TRBJ1-4; 7 positions agree with TRBD1. The CDR3 contains 16 residues. Germline V gives CDR1 SGHRS, CDR2 YFSETQ. V lost 3 bases to trimming and J lost 7 bases; unmatched junction nucleotides: 12. The CDR3 loop reads CASSSGQDRNREKLFF. The CDR3 DNA sequence: TGCGCCAGCAGCTCCGGACAGGACCGCAATCGTGAAAAACTGTTTTTT.

The chain employs TRBV30 and TRBJ1-5; maybe TRBD1 (5 bases). The CDR3 is 15 amino acids. V was clipped by 2 bases and J by 7 bases, with 18 bases between them. Germline V CDR1 and CDR2: GTSNPN, SVGIG (reference sequence). CDR3 protein: CAWSPPARRDQPQHF. The CDR3, as DNA: TGTGCCTGGAGTCCTCCGGCCCGGCGGGACCAGCCCCAGCATTTT. Full variable domain (remainder filled in from reference TRBV30 and TRBJ1-5): SQTIHQWPATLVQPVGSPLSLECTVEGTSNPNLYWYRQAAGRGLQLLFYSVGIGQISSEVPQNLSASRPQDRQFILSSKKLLLSDSGFYLCAWSPPARRDQPQHFGDGTRLSIL.

The chain is built from TRBV7-9 and TRBJ2-7, with 7 bases matching TRBD1. Per the germline V gene, CDR1 is SEHNR and CDR2 is FQNEAQ (reference sequence). This CDR3 spans 15 amino acids. With 5 bases clipped from V and 2 bases from J, the junction kept 9 bases outside the gene matches. DNA of the CDR3: TGTGCCAGCAGCCGAGCGACAGGGATCCCCTACGAGCAGTACTTC. It translates to CASSRATGIPYEQYF.

This clone was found a few times. This rearrangement joins TRBV4-1 to TRBJ1-2, with a weak D call TRBD1 (5 bases). There are 15 residues in the CDR3. Trimming removed 4 bases from V and 0 bases from J, with 12 bases in between. Germline V lookup: CDR1 MGHRA, CDR2 YSYEKL. The CDR3 DNA follows: TGCGCCAGCAGCCGGGGGGAGGGGACTAACTATGGCTACACCTTC. Residues: CASSRGEGTNYGYTF.

The chain carries TRBV5-1 and TRBJ2-1, with 7 bases matching TRBD2. This CDR3 is built from 17 residues. V trimming: 0 bases; J trimming: 3 bases; junction bases outside the gene matches: 9. Germline V gives CDR1 SGHRS, CDR2 YFSETQ. The CDR3 loop reads CASSLGSAGVDYNEQFF. The CDR3 region has the DNA TGCGCCAGCAGCTTGGGGTCGGCGGGAGTAGACTACAATGAGCAGTTCTTC.

This clone was recorded a few times. The chain joins TRBV4-1 to TRBJ1-5, with D unclear. V lost 1 base and J lost 0, with 7 bases in between. This CDR3 has 15 residues. Germline assignment: CDR1 MGHRA and CDR2 YSYEKL. The CDR3 DNA follows: TGCGCCAGCAGCCAAGCCAGTCATAGCAATCAGCCCCAGCATTTT. Its translation: CASSQASHSNQPQHF.

The gene calls are TRBV19 and TRBJ2-2, with D possibly being TRBD2 (6 bases). Germline V gene data show CDR1 as LNHDA and CDR2 as SQIVND (reference sequence). V gave up 3 bases and J gave up 6 bases, with 11 bases separating them. The CDR3 is made up of 14 amino acids. The CDR3 region has the DNA TGTGCCAGTAGTATGGGCAGGGAGGCCGGGGAGCTGTTTTTT. This encodes CASSMGREAGELFF. Full variable domain (rest looked up from reference TRBV19 and TRBJ2-2): DGGITQSPKYLFRKEGQNVTLSCEQNLNHDAMYWYRQDPGQGLRLIYYSQIVNDFQKGDIAEGYSVSREKKESFPLTVTSAQKNPTAFYLCASSMGREAGELFFGEGSRLTVL.

The chain recombines TRBV7-9 with TRBJ2-7; TRBD1 matches at 7 bases. CDR3 length equals 15 residues. Germline loops: CDR1 SEHNR, CDR2 FQNEAQ (reference sequence). The junction had 7 bases not matched to a gene; V was cut back by 5 bases and J by 0 bases. As DNA, the CDR3 is TGTGCCAGCAGCCGTGGACAGGCCTACTCCTACGAGCAGTACTTC. It translates to CASSRGQAYSYEQYF.

In its sample, this clone was seen many times. This sample includes further DNA sequences coding for the same CDR3. This chain links TRBV5-1 with TRBJ2-6; 10 positions agree with TRBD1. The V gene end was trimmed by 3 bases and the J gene end by 3 bases; junction bases not matched to a gene: 3. The CDR3 loop spans 16 amino acids. Germline assignment: CDR1 SGHRS and CDR2 YFSETQ. Written as DNA, the CDR3 is TGCGCCAGCAGCTGGACAGGGGGTGGTGGGGCCAACGTCCTGACTTTC. Translated: CASSWTGGGGANVLTF.

V is TRBV11-3 and J is TRBJ2-1; 11 bases map to TRBD2. V was pared by 6 bases and J by 4 bases, with 8 bases of the junction left unmatched. Germline V CDR1 and CDR2: SGHNT, YENEEA. The CDR3 contains 16 residues. The CDR3 bases are TGTGCCAGCAGTCCAGACGGGACTAGCGGATACAATGAGCAGTTCTTC. It encodes CASSPDGTSGYNEQFF.